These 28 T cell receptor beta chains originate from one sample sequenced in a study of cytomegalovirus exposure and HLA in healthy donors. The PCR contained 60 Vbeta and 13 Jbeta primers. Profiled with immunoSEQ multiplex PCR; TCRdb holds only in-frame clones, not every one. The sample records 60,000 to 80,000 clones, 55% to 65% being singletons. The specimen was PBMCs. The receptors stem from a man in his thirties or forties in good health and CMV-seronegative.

CDR3 sequence reads: CASSFSDYNEQFF. In nucleotides, the CDR3 is TGCGCCAGCAGCTTCTCAGACTACAATGAGCAGTTCTTC. This chain uses TRBV5-1 with TRBJ2-1; D is ambiguous. V shed 2 bases and J shed 3 bases, with 6 bases lying between them. Germline V gene sequence: CDR1 SGHRS, CDR2 YFSETQ. This CDR3 region has 13 residues.

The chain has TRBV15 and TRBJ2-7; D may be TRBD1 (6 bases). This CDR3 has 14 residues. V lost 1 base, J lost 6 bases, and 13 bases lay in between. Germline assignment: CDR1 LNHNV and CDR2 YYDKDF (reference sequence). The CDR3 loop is CATSRVGARGEQYF. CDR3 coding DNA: TGTGCCACCAGCAGAGTGGGGGCTCGAGGCGAGCAGTACTTC.

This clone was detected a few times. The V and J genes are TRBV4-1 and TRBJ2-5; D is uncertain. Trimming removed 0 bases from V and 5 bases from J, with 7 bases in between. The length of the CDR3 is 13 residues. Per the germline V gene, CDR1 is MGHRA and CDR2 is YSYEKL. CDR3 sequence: CASSQDGQETQYF. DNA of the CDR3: TGCGCCAGCAGCCAAGATGGTCAGGAGACCCAGTACTTC.

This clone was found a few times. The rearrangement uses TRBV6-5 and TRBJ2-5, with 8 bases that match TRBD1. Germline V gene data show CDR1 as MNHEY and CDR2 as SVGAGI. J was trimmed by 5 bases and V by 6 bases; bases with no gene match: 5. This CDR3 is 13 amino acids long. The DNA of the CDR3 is TGTGCCAGCAGGGACACAGGGGGTGAGACCCAGTACTTC. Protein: CASRDTGGETQYF.

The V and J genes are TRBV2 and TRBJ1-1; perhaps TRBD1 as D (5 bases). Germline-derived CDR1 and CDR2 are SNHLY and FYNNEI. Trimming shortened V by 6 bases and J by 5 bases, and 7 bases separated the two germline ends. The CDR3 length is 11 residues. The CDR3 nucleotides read TGTGCCAGCAGGGGGGGGACTGAAGCTTTCTTT. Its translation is CASRGGTEAFF.

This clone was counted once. As DNA, the CDR3 is TGTGCCTGGAACGCAGGGTTCCCCTATGGCTACACCTTC. As protein: CAWNAGFPYGYTF. The rearrangement joins TRBV30 to TRBJ1-2, with D possibly TRBD1 on 5 matching bases. V shed 4 bases and J shed 4 bases, with 13 bases lying between them. The CDR3 has 13 amino acids. Germline V gene sequence: CDR1 GTSNPN, CDR2 SVGIG (reference sequence).

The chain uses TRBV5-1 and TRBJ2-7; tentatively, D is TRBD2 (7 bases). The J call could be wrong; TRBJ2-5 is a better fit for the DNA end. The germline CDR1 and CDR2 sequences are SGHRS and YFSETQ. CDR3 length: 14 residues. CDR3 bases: TGCGCCAGCAGCTTGGGCGGGGGCGAAGAGACCCAGTACTTC. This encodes CASSLGGGEETQYF.

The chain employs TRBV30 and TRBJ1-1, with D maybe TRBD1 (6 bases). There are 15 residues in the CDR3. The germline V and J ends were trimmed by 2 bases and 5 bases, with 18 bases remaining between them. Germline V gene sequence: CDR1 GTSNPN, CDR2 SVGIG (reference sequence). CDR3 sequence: CAWSLGGGRVTEAFF. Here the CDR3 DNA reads TGTGCCTGGAGTCTCGGCGGGGGCCGAGTTACTGAAGCTTTCTTT.

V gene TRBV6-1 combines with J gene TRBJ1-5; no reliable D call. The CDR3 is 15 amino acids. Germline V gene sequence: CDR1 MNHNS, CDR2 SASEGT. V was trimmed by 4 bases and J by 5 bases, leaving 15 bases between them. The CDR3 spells CASSVLYEGHQPQHF. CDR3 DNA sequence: TGTGCCAGCAGTGTACTGTACGAGGGTCATCAGCCCCAGCATTTT.

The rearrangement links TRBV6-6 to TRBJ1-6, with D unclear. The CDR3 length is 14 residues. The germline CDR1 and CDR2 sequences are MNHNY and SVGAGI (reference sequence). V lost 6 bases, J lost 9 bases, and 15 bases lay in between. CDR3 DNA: TGTGCCAGCAGCCCCACGGGTTTGAGTTCACCCCTCCACTTT. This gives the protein CASSPTGLSSPLHF.

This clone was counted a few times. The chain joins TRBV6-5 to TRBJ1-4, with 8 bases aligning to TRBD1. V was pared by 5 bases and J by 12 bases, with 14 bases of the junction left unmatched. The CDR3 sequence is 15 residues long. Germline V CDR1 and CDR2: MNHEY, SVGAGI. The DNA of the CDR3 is TGTGCCAGCAGTCCAGGGACAGGTGGGCTTGGGGAACTGTTTTTT. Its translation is CASSPGTGGLGELFF.

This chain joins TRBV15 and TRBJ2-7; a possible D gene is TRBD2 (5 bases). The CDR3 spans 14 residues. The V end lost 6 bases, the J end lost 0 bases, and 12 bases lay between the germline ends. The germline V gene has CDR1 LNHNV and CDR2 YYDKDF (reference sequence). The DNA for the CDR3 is TGTGCCACCAGTAGGGAGAAGGGCTCCTACGAGCAGTACTTC. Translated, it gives CATSREKGSYEQYF. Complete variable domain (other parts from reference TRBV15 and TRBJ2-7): DAMVIQNPRYQVTQFGKPVTLSCSQTLNHNVMYWYQQKSSQAPKLLFHYYDKDFNNEADTPDNFQSRRPNTSFCFLDIRSPGLGDTAMYLCATSREKGSYEQYFGPGTRLTVT.

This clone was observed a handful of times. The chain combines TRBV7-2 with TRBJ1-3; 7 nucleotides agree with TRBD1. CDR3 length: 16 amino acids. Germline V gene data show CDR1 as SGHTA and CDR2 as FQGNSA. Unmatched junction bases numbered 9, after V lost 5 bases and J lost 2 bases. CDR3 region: CASSPTDRVAGNTIYF. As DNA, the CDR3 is TGTGCCAGCAGCCCTACTGACAGGGTAGCTGGAAACACCATATATTTT.

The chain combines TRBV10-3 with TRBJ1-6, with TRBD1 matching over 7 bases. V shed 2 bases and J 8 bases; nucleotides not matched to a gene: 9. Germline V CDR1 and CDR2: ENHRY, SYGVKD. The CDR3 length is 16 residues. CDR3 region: CAISERTGDADSPLHF. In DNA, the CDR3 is TGTGCCATCAGTGAGCGGACAGGCGACGCAGATTCACCCCTCCACTTT.

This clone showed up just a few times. The CDR3 protein is CASSAGQGVNEQFF. The CDR3 DNA reads TGTGCCAGCAGCGCGGGACAGGGGGTCAATGAGCAGTTCTTC. The rearrangement uses TRBV6-1 and TRBJ2-1, with TRBD1 matching over 11 bases. Germline CDR1 is MNHNS and CDR2 is SASEGT. CDR3 length: 14 amino acids. The V gene end was trimmed by 6 bases and the J gene end by 6 bases; junction bases not matched to a gene: 4.

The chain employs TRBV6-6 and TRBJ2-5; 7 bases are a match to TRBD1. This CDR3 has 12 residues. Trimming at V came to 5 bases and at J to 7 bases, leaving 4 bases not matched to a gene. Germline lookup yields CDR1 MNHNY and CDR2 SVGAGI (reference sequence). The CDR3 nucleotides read TGTGCCAGCAGTCAGGACAGGATGACCCAGTACTTC. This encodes CASSQDRMTQYF.

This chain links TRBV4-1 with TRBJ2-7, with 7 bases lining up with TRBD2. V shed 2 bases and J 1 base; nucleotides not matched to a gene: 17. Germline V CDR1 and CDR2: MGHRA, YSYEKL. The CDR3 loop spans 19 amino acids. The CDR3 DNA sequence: TGCGCCAGCAGCCAACTTAGCGTCCCGGCCCCGGGGGGTTCCTACGAGCAGTACTTC. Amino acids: CASSQLSVPAPGGSYEQYF.

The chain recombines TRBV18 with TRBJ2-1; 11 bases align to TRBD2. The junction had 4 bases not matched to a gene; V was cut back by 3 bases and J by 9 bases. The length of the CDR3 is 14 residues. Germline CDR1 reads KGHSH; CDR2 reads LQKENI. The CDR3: CASSPTTSGVEQFF. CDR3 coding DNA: TGTGCCAGCTCACCCACGACTAGCGGGGTTGAGCAGTTCTTC.

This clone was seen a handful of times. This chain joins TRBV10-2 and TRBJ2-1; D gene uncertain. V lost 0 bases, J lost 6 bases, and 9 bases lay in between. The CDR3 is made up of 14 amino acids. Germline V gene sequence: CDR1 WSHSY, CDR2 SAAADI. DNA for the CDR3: TGCGCCAGCAGTGAGTCAACGGCAGGCAATGAGCAGTTCTTC. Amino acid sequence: CASSESTAGNEQFF.

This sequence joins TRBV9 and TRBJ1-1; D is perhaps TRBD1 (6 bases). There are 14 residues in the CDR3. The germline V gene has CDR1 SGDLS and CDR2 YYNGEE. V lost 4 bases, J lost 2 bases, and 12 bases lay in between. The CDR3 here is CASSPPGANTEAFF. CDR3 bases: TGTGCCAGCAGCCCCCCAGGGGCAAACACTGAAGCTTTCTTT.

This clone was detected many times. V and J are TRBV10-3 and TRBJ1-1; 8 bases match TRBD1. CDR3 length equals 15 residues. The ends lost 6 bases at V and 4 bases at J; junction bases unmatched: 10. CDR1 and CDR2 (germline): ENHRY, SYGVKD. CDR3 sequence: CAIRNPQGVVTEAFF. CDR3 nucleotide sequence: TGTGCCATCAGGAATCCACAGGGGGTGGTCACTGAAGCTTTCTTT.

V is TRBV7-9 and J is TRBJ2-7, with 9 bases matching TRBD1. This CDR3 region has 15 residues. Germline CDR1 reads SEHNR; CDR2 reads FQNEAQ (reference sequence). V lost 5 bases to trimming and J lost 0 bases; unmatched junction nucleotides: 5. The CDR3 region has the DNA TGTGCCAGCAGCCCAAGACAGGGGGGCTCCTACGAGCAGTACTTC. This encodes CASSPRQGGSYEQYF. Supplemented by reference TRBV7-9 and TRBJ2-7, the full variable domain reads DTGVSQNPRHKITKRGQNVTFRCDPISEHNRLYWYRQTLGQGPEFLTYFQNEAQLEKSRLLSDRFSAERPKGSFSTLEIQRTEQGDSAMYLCASSPRQGGSYEQYFGPGTRLTVT.

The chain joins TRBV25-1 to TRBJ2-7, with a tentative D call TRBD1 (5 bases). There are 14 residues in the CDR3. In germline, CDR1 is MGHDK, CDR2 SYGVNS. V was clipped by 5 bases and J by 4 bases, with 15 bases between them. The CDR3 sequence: CASSKTDSIYEQYF. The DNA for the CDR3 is TGTGCCAGCAGTAAGACAGATTCCATTTACGAGCAGTACTTC.

As DNA, the CDR3 is TGTGCCAGCAGCTTGGATGCAGGGGCCCAGCATTTT. Encoded protein: CASSLDAGAQHF. The chain combines TRBV5-4 with TRBJ1-5, with D perhaps matching TRBD1 (6 bases). Per germline, CDR1 SGHNT and CDR2 YYREEE (reference sequence). The CDR3 contains 12 residues. Deletions cut 0 bases from V and 11 bases from J, with 9 bases between.

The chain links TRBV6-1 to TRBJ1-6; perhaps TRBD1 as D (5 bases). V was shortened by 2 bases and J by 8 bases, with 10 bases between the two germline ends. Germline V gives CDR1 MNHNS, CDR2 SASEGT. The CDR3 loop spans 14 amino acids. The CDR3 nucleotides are TGTGCCAGCAGTGAAAGGGGCACAGATTCACCCCTCCACTTT. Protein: CASSERGTDSPLHF.

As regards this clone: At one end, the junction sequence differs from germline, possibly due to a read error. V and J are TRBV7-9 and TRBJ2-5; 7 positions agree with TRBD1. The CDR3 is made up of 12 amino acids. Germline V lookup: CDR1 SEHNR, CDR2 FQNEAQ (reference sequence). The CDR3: CSSSHSSGTANF. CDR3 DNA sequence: TGTTCCAGCAGCCATAGTTCGGGGACAGCAAACTTC.

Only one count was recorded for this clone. CDR3 sequence (DNA): TGTGCCAGCAGGGGACAGGGGAGCAATCAGCCCCAGCATTTT. Its translation: CASRGQGSNQPQHF. The genes are TRBV2 and TRBJ1-5, with 10 bases that match TRBD1. The CDR3 runs to 14 residues. The germline gives CDR1 SNHLY, CDR2 FYNNEI. J was trimmed by 1 base and V by 6 bases; bases with no gene match: 0.

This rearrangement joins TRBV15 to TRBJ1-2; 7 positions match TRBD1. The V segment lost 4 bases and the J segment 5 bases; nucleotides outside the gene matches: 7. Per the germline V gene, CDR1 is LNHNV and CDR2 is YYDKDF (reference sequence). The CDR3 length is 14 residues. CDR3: CATSTGTEGYGYTF. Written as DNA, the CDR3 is TGTGCCACCAGCACCGGGACAGAGGGTTATGGCTACACCTTC.